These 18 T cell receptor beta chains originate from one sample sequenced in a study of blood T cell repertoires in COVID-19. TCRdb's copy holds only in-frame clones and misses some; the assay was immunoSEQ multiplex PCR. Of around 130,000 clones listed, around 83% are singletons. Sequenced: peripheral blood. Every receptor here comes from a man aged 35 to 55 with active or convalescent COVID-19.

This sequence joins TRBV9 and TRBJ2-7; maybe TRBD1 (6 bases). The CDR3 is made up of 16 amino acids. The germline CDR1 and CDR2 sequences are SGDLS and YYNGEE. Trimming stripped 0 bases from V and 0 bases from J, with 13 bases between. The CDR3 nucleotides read TGTGCCAGCAGCGTAGATCCAGGGGTTAGCTCCTACGAGCAGTACTTC. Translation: CASSVDPGVSSYEQYF.

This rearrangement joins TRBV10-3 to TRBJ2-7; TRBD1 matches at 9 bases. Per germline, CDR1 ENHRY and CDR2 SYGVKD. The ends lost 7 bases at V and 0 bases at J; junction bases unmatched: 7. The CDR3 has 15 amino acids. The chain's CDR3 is CAITSGTGNSYEQYF. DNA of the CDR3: TGTGCCATCACCTCCGGGACAGGGAACTCCTACGAGCAGTACTTC.

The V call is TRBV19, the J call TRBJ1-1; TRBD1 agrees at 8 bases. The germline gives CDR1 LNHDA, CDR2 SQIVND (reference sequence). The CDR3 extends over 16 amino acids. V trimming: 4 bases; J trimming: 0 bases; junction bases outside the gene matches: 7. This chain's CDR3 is CASSRPMTGVNTEAFF. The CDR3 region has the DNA TGTGCCAGTAGTAGGCCAATGACAGGGGTGAACACTGAAGCTTTCTTT.

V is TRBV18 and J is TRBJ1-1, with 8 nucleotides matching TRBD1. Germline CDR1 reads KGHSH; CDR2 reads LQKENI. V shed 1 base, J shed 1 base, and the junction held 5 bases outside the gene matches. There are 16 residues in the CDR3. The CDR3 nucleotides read TGTGCCAGCTCACCACGGGGACAGGCTAGGAACACTGAAGCTTTCTTT. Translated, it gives CASSPRGQARNTEAFF. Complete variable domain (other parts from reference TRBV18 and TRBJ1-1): NAGVMQNPRHLVRRRGQEARLRCSPMKGHSHVYWYRQLPEEGLKFMVYLQKENIIDESGMPKERFSAEFPKEGPSILRIQQVVRGDSAAYFCASSPRGQARNTEAFFGQGTRLTVV.

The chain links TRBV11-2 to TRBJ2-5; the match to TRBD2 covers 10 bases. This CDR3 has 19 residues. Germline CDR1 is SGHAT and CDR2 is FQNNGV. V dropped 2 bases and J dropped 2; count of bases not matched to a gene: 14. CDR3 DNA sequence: TGTGCCAGCAGCTTAAGGCCTAGCGGGGGTCTCGGATTACAAGAGACCCAGTACTTC. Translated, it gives CASSLRPSGGLGLQETQYF. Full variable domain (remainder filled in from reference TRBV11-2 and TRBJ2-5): EAGVAQSPRYKIIEKRQSVAFWCNPISGHATLYWYQQILGQGPKLLIQFQNNGVVDDSQLPKDRFSAERLKGVDSTLKIQPAKLEDSAVYLCASSLRPSGGLGLQETQYFGPGTRLLVL.

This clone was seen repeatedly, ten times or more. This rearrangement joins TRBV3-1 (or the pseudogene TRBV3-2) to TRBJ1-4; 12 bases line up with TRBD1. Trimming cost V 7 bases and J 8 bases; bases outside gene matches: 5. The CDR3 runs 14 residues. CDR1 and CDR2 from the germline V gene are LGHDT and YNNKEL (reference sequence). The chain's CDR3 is CASMGTGGIEKLFF. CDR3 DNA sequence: TGTGCCAGCATGGGGACAGGGGGCATCGAAAAACTGTTTTTT.

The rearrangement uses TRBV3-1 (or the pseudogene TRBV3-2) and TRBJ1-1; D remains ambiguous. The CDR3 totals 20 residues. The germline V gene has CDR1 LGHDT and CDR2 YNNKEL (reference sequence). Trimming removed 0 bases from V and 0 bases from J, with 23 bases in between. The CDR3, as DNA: TGTGCCAGCAGCCAAGATCGGGCGTGGGAGGTCCTAACGTTGAACACTGAAGCTTTCTTT. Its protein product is CASSQDRAWEVLTLNTEAFF.

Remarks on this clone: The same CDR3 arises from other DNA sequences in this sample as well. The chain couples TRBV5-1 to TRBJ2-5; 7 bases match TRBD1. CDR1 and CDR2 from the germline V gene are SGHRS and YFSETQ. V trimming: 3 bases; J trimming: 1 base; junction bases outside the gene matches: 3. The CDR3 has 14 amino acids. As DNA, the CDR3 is TGCGCCAGCAGCTCGGGACAGCCCCAAGAGACCCAGTACTTC. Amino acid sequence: CASSSGQPQETQYF. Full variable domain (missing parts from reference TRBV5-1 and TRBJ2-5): KAGVTQTPRYLIKTRGQQVTLSCSPISGHRSVSWYQQTPGQGLQFLFEYFSETQRNKGNFPGRFSGRQFSNSRSEMNVSTLELGDSALYLCASSSGQPQETQYFGPGTRLLVL.

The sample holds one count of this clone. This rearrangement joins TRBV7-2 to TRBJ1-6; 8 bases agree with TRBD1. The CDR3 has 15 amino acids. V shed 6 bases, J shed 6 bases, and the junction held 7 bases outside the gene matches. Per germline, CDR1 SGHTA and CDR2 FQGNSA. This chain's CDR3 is CASRYDRGSNSPLHF. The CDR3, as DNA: TGTGCCAGCAGATACGACAGGGGAAGTAATTCACCCCTCCACTTT.

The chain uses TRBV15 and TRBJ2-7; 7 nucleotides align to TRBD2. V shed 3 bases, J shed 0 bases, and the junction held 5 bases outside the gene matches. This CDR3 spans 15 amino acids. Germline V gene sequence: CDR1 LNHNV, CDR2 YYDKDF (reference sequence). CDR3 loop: CATSSNRLASYEQYF. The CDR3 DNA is TGTGCCACCAGCAGTAATCGACTAGCCTCCTACGAGCAGTACTTC.

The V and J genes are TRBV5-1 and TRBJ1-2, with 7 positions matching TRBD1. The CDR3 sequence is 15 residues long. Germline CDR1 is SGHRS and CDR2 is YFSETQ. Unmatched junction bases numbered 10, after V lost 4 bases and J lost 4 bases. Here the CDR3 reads CASSPREGAGYGYTF. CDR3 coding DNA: TGCGCCAGCAGCCCCCGGGAGGGGGCAGGCTATGGCTACACCTTC.

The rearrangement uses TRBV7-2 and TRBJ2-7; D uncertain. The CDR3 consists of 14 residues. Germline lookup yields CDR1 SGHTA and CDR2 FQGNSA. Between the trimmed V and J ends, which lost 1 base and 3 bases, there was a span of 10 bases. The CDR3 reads CASSLGRLGYEQYF. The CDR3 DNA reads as TGTGCCAGCAGCTTAGGGCGGCTTGGCTACGAGCAGTACTTC.

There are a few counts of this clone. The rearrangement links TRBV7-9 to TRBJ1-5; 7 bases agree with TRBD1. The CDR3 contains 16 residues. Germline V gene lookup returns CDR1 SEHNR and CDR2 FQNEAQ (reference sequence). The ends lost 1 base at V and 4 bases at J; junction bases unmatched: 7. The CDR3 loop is CASSLDGQGGNQPQHF. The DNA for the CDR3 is TGTGCCAGCAGCTTAGACGGGCAGGGGGGTAATCAGCCCCAGCATTTT.

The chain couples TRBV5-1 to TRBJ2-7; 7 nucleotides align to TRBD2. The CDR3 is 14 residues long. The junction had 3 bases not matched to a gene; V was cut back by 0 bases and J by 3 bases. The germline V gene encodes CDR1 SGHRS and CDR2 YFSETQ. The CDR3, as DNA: TGCGCCAGCAGCTTGGTGGCGGGGGTCTACGAGCAGTACTTC. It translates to CASSLVAGVYEQYF.

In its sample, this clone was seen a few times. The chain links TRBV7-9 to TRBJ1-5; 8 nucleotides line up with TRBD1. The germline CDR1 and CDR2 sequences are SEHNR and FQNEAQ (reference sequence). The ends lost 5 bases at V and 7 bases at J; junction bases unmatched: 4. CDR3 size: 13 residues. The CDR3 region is CASSDGQGQPQHF. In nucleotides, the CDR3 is TGTGCCAGCAGCGATGGACAGGGCCAGCCCCAGCATTTT.

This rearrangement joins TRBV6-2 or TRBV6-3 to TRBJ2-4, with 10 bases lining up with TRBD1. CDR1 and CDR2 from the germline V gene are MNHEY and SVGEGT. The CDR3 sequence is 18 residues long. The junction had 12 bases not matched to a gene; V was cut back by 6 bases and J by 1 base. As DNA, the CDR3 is TGTGCCAGCAGCTCAAACGGACAGGGGGAGATCGCCAAAAACATTCAGTACTTC. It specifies CASSSNGQGEIAKNIQYF.

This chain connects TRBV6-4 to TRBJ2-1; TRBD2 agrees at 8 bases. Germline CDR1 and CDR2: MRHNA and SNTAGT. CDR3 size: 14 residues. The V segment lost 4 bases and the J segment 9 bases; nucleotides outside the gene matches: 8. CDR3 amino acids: CASSVRGGNGEQFF. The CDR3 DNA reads TGTGCCAGCAGTGTCCGGGGGGGAAACGGTGAGCAGTTCTTC.

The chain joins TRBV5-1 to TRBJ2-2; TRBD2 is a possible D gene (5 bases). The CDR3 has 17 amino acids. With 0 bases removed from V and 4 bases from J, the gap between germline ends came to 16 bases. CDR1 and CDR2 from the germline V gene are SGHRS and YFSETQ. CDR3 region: CASSLGTLLPGTGELFF. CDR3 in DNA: TGCGCCAGCAGCTTGGGGACTCTACTACCGGGCACCGGGGAGCTGTTTTTT.